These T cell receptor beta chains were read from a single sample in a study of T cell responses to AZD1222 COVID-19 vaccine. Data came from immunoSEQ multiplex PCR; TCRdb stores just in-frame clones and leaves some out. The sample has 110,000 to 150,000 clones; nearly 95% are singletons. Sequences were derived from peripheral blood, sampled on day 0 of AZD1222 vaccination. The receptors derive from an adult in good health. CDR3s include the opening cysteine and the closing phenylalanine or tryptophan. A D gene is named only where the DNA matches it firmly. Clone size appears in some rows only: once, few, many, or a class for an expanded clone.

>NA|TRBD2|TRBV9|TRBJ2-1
CASSVEAGPYNEQFF
TGTGCCAGCAGCGTAGAAGCGGGGCCTTACAATGAGCAGTTCTTC
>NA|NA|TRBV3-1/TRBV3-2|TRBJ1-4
CASSQDRRASATNEKLFF
TGTGCCAGCAGCCAAGATCGGAGAGCCTCTGCAACTAATGAAAAACTGTTTTTT
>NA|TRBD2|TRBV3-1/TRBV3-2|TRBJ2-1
CASSPGLAGDHYNEQFF
TGTGCCAGCAGCCCGGGACTAGCGGGAGACCATTACAATGAGCAGTTCTTC
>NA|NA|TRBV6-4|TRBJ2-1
CASSDSDYNEQFF
TGTGCCAGCAGTGACTCAGATTACAATGAGCAGTTCTTC
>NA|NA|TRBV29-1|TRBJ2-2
CSVEGRPNTGELFF
TGCAGCGTTGAAGGCAGGCCGAACACCGGGGAGCTGTTTTTT
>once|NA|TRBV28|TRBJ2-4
CASTTGLLAKNIQYF
TGTGCCAGCACCACCGGACTTTTAGCCAAAAACATTCAGTACTTC
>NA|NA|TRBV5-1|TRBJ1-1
CASSIGRSGTEAFF
TGCGCCAGCAGCATTGGACGGTCGGGGACTGAAGCTTTCTTT
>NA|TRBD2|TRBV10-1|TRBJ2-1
CASSFPTSGSSYNEQFF
TGCGCCAGCAGCTTTCCGACTAGCGGTAGCTCCTACAATGAGCAGTTCTTC
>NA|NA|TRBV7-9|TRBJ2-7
CASSPPGRETYEQYF
TGTGCCAGCAGCCCGCCGGGTCGAGAGACCTACGAGCAGTACTTC
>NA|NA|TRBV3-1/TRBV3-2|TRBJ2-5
CASSHASRETQYF
TGTGCCAGCAGCCATGCATCGCGGGAGACCCAGTACTTC
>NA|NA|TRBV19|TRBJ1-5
CASTPTGVEGQPQHF
TGTGCCAGTACTCCGACAGGCGTCGAAGGTCAGCCCCAGCATTTT
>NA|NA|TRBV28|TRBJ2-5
CAIGGIYKTQYF
TGTGCCATAGGGGGAATATACAAGACCCAGTACTTC
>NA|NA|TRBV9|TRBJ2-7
CASSVEEGTYEQYF
TGTGCCAGCAGCGTAGAAGAGGGGACTTACGAGCAGTACTTC
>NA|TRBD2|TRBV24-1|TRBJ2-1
CATSDPSGGLYNEQFF
TGTGCCACCAGTGACCCCAGCGGGGGTCTCTACAATGAGCAGTTCTTC
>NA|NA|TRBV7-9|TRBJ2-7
CASSLGGASYEQYF
TGTGCCAGCAGCTTAGGGGGCGCGTCCTACGAGCAGTACTTC
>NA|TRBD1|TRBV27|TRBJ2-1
CASSSRPAGGSNEQFF
TGTGCCAGCAGTTCCCGCCCGGCAGGGGGCTCGAATGAGCAGTTCTTC
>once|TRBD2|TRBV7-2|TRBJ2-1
CASSSGLAGEVEQFF
TGTGCCAGCAGCTCTGGACTAGCGGGAGAGGTTGAGCAGTTCTTC
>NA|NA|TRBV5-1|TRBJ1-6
CASSLASGNSPLHF
TGCGCCAGCAGCTTGGCTAGCGGGAATTCACCCCTCCACTTT
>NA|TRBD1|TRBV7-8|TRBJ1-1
CASSHTSTGTVNTEAFF
TGTGCCAGCAGTCACACCTCTACCGGGACAGTGAACACTGAAGCTTTCTTT
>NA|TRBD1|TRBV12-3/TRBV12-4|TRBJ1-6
CASAGQGGSPLHF
TGTGCCAGCGCGGGACAGGGTGGATCACCCCTCCACTTT
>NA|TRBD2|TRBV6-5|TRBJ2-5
CASSYGGEETQYF
TGTGCCAGCAGTTACGGGGGGGAAGAGACCCAGTACTTC
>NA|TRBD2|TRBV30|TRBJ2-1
CAWTTSGYYGVAYNEQFF
TGTGCCTGGACGACTAGCGGGTACTATGGGGTGGCCTACAATGAGCAGTTCTTC
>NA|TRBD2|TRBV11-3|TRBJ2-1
CASSPSGRGNEQFF
TGTGCCAGCAGCCCTAGCGGGAGAGGAAATGAGCAGTTCTTC
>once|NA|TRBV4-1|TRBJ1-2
CASSQDGGLVGGYTF
TGCGCCAGCAGCCAAGATGGGGGGCTAGTAGGTGGCTACACCTTC
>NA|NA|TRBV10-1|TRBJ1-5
CASSEGSHQPQHF
TGCGCCAGCAGTGAGGGGTCTCATCAGCCCCAGCATTTT
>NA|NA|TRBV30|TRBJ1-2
CAWSLEGGYTF
TGTGCCTGGAGTTTGGAAGGTGGCTACACCTTC
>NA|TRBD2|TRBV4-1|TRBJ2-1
CASSRTSGSSYNEQFF
TGCGCCAGCAGTCGGACTAGCGGGTCCTCCTACAATGAGCAGTTCTTC
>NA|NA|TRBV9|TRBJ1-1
CASSVDGMNTEAFF
TGTGCCAGCAGCGTGGACGGAATGAACACTGAAGCTTTCTTT
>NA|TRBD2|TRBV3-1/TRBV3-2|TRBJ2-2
CASSRASGFISGELFF
TGTGCCAGCAGCCGGGCTAGCGGGTTTATTTCCGGGGAGCTGTTTTTT
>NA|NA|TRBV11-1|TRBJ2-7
CASSLTGFYEQYF
TGTGCCAGCAGCTTAACGGGGTTCTACGAGCAGTACTTC
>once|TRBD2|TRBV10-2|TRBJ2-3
CASRRRLAGNTDTQYF
TGCGCCAGCAGGAGGCGACTAGCGGGAAACACAGATACGCAGTATTTT
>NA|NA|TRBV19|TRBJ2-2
CASSMLAGELFF
TGTGCCAGTAGTATGTTGGCCGGGGAGCTGTTTTTT
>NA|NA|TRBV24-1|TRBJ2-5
CATSDADSPHQETQYF
TGTGCCACCAGTGACGCGGACAGTCCGCATCAAGAGACCCAGTACTTC
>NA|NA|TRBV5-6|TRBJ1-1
CASRPQGLETEAFF
TGTGCCAGCAGGCCACAGGGCTTGGAAACTGAAGCTTTCTTT
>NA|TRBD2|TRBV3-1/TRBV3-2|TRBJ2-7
CASSPETSGTYEQYF
TGTGCCAGCAGCCCTGAGACTAGCGGGACCTACGAGCAGTACTTC
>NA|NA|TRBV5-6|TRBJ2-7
CASSRDSGGDEQYF
TGTGCCAGCAGCCGGGACAGCGGAGGGGACGAGCAGTACTTC
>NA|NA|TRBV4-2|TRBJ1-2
CASSQEGRGLSYGYTF
TGTGCCAGCAGCCAAGAGGGCAGGGGTCTCAGCTATGGCTACACCTTC
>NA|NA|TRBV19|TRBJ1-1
CATAKSVTNTEAFF
TGTGCCACCGCTAAGAGCGTGACGAACACTGAAGCTTTCTTT
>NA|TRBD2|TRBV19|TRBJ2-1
CASRGLAGGRDNEQFF
TGTGCCAGCAGGGGACTAGCGGGAGGTCGCGACAATGAGCAGTTCTTC
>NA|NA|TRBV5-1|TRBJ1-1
CASSLSQGKGTEAFF
TGCGCCAGCAGCTTGAGTCAGGGAAAGGGGACTGAAGCTTTCTTT
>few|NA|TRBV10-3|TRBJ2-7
CAISERTDSSYEQYF
TGTGCCATCAGTGAGAGGACGGATAGCTCCTACGAGCAGTACTTC
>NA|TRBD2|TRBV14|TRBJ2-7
CASSQDFSGRTSYEQYF
TGTGCCAGCAGCCAAGATTTTAGCGGGAGGACCTCCTACGAGCAGTACTTC
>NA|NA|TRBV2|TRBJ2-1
CASSEVRPESREQFF
TGTGCCAGCAGTGAGGTCAGACCCGAAAGTAGAGAGCAGTTCTTC
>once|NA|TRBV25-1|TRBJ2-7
CASSEDSGPSEQYF
TGTGCCAGCAGTGAGGACAGTGGCCCCTCCGAGCAGTACTTC
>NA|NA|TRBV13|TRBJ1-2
CATAMATGPVYGYTF
TGTGCCACCGCCATGGCGACAGGACCAGTTTATGGCTACACCTTC
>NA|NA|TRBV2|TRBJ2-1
CAIQGYNEQFF
TGTGCCATCCAGGGGTACAATGAGCAGTTCTTC
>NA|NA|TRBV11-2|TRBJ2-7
CASSLGDNYEQYF
TGTGCCAGCAGCTTAGGGGACAACTACGAGCAGTACTTC
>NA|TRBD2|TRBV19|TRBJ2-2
CASSKGTSGSAGELFF
TGTGCCAGTAGTAAAGGGACTAGCGGGAGCGCCGGGGAGCTGTTTTTT
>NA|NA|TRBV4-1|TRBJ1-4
CASSQVGVEEKLFF
TGCGCCAGCAGCCAAGTAGGGGTCGAGGAAAAACTGTTTTTT
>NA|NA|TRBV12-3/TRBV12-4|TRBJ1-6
CASSFQNSPLHF
TGTGCCAGCAGTTTCCAGAATTCACCCCTCCACTTT
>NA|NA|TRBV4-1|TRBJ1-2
CASSQDRWDTGRFYGYTF
TGCGCCAGCAGCCAAGATAGGTGGGACACGGGAAGATTCTATGGCTACACCTTC
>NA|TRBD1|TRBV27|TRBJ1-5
CASSRQQGDGNQPQHF
TGTGCCAGCAGTCGTCAACAGGGGGATGGCAATCAGCCCCAGCATTTT
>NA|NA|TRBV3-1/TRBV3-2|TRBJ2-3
CASSQALDLASGADTQYF
TGTGCCAGCAGCCAAGCACTTGACCTAGCGTCCGGGGCAGATACGCAGTATTTT
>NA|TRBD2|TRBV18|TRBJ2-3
CASSPGLAMTDTQYF
TGTGCCAGCTCACCCGGACTAGCAATGACAGATACGCAGTATTTT
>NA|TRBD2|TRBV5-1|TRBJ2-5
CASSPGTGGGETQYF
TGCGCCAGCAGCCCCGGGACTGGGGGGGGAGAGACCCAGTACTTC
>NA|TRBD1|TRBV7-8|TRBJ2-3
CASRARGRTDTQYF
TGTGCCAGCAGGGCTAGGGGGCGCACAGATACGCAGTATTTT
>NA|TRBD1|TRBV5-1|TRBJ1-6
CASSGDSYSPLHF
TGCGCCAGCTCGGGGGACAGCTATTCACCCCTCCACTTT
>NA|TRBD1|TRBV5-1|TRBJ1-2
CASSLGTGDGYTF
TGCGCCAGCAGCTTGGGGACAGGGGATGGCTACACCTTC
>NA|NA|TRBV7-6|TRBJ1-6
CASSLYRDPRWEPLHF
TGTGCCAGCAGCTTATACCGGGACCCCCGGTGGGAACCCCTCCACTTT